The rows below give T cell receptor beta chains drawn from one sample of a study of T cell repertoires in cytomegalovirus infection. TCRdb re-called the reads with MiXCR, one entry per CDR3 protein. The profile covers more than 250,000 distinct CDR3 sequences, with roughly 13% appearing a single time and around 9% taken by the ten largest. The sequenced sample consisted of PBMCs. These TCRs come from a human donor in good health (CMV status not recorded). Some clones in this sample may be carry-over from other donors' samples. The CDR3 runs from the conserved cysteine through the conserved F or W.

j_call: TRBJ1-1
v_call: TRBV12-3/TRBV12-4
cdr3_aa: CASSFGTGTLGGEAFF

j_call: TRBJ1-2
v_call: TRBV18
cdr3_aa: CASSPDRDRYTF

j_call: TRBJ1-2
v_call: TRBV6-1
cdr3_aa: CAEQGAGAYGYTF

j_call: TRBJ2-3
v_call: TRBV2
cdr3_aa: CASSEVGWGSADTQYF

j_call: TRBJ1-4
v_call: TRBV10-3
cdr3_aa: CATAAGSEGEKLFF

j_call: TRBJ2-1
v_call: TRBV29-1
cdr3_aa: CSVRPGSYNEQFF

j_call: TRBJ2-6
v_call: TRBV20-1
cdr3_aa: CSASFGQGASGANVLTF

j_call: TRBJ2-2
v_call: TRBV28
cdr3_aa: CASSGPWGLFGELFF

j_call: TRBJ2-1
v_call: TRBV6-6
cdr3_aa: CASSLAGVVNEQFF

j_call: TRBJ1-4
v_call: TRBV6-6
cdr3_aa: CASSSQGNANEKLFF

j_call: TRBJ2-2
v_call: TRBV6-6
cdr3_aa: CASSRLAGNIGELFF

j_call: TRBJ2-1
v_call: TRBV5-1
cdr3_aa: CASSLVSGANEQFF